The 25 T cell receptor beta chains presented below share a single source sample, sequenced in a study of blood T cell repertoires in COVID-19. Method: immunoSEQ multiplex PCR; TCRdb's copy keeps in-frame clones and lacks some. The sample includes 250,000 to 300,000 clones, just under 90% seen only once; the top ten take approximately 6.5%. Sequenced input: peripheral blood. Receptors were obtained from a woman between 45 and 65 years old with COVID-19, enrolled during active disease.

J is TRBJ2-3 and V is TRBV6-2 or TRBV6-3; 7 nucleotides agree with TRBD2. CDR1 and CDR2 from the germline V gene are MNHEY and SVGEGT. V gave up 5 bases and J gave up 0 bases; unmatched junction bases: 11. This CDR3 region has 17 residues. CDR3 DNA sequence: TGTGCCAGCAGTGGAGCGGGACTCCACTTAAGCACAGATACGCAGTATTTT. Amino acid sequence: CASSGAGLHLSTDTQYF.

The chain combines TRBV7-6 with TRBJ2-6, with 9 bases lining up with TRBD1. CDR3 size: 17 residues. CDR1 and CDR2 (germline): SGHVS, FNYEAQ. Trimming removed 5 bases from V and 2 bases from J; junction bases left unmatched: 7. CDR3 sequence: CASSLQGAGPGANVLTF. The CDR3 DNA follows: TGTGCCAGCAGCCTACAGGGGGCAGGGCCTGGGGCCAACGTCCTGACTTTC.

The gene calls are TRBV30 and TRBJ2-5; 12 nucleotides agree with TRBD1. In germline, CDR1 is GTSNPN, CDR2 SVGIG (reference sequence). The CDR3 extends over 17 amino acids. V lost 5 bases and J lost 3; bases outside the gene matches: 13. The CDR3 here is CAWGPGQGARRKETQYF. CDR3 DNA sequence: TGTGCCTGGGGACCGGGACAGGGGGCCCGACGGAAAGAGACCCAGTACTTC.

The rearrangement links TRBV24-1 to TRBJ1-2; 7 bases match TRBD1. Germline V gene sequence: CDR1 KGHDR, CDR2 SFDVKD. The length of the CDR3 is 16 residues. Trimming took 1 base from V and 2 from J; bases not matched to a gene: 6. The chain's CDR3 is CATSDFRAGGNYGYTF. CDR3 DNA: TGTGCCACCAGTGATTTTCGCGCAGGGGGGAACTATGGCTACACCTTC.

The chain recombines TRBV7-6 with TRBJ2-1, with 8 nucleotides matching TRBD2. The germline V gene has CDR1 SGHVS and CDR2 FNYEAQ. This CDR3 region has 15 residues. V trimming: 4 bases; J trimming: 4 bases; junction bases outside the gene matches: 6. The CDR3 bases are TGTGCCAGCAGCTCTACTAGCGGAGTTTACAATGAGCAGTTCTTC. Its protein is CASSSTSGVYNEQFF.

This rearrangement joins TRBV27 to TRBJ2-6; 7 nucleotides align to TRBD1. The CDR3 has 17 amino acids. V trimming: 5 bases; J trimming: 0 bases; junction bases outside the gene matches: 7. In germline, CDR1 is MNHEY, CDR2 SMNVEV (reference sequence). CDR3 sequence: CASSIGTALSGANVLTF. The CDR3 bases are TGTGCCAGCAGTATCGGGACAGCTCTCTCTGGGGCCAACGTCCTGACTTTC.

The chain has TRBV27 and TRBJ2-1, with 12 bases that match TRBD2. CDR3 length: 13 residues. Germline V gene sequence: CDR1 MNHEY, CDR2 SMNVEV (reference sequence). Losses at the gene ends were 6 bases for V and 12 bases for J; bases not matched to a gene: 6. CDR3 bases: TGTGCCAGCAGCCGACTAGCGGGAGTTTCGCAGTTCTTC. Protein: CASSRLAGVSQFF.

This chain joins TRBV7-9 and TRBJ1-1; 7 bases line up with TRBD1. Germline lookup yields CDR1 SEHNR and CDR2 FQNEAQ (reference sequence). J was trimmed by 4 bases and V by 5 bases; bases with no gene match: 7. The CDR3 runs to 14 residues. The CDR3 reads CASSPRAGGTEAFF. The CDR3 DNA sequence: TGTGCCAGCAGCCCAAGAGCAGGGGGCACTGAAGCTTTCTTT.

The rearrangement joins TRBV7-9 to TRBJ1-4; 8 bases are a match to TRBD1. Germline V lookup: CDR1 SEHNR, CDR2 FQNEAQ (reference sequence). The V gene end was trimmed by 0 bases and the J gene end by 7 bases; junction bases not matched to a gene: 7. This CDR3 region has 16 residues. This chain's CDR3 is CASSLALTGDLEKLFF. The CDR3 DNA reads TGTGCCAGCAGCTTAGCCCTGACAGGGGATCTTGAAAAACTGTTTTTT.

This CDR3 reads CASSRQAGQETQYF. CDR3 DNA: TGTGCCAGCAGTCGCCAGGCGGGACAAGAGACCCAGTACTTC. V gene TRBV2 combines with J gene TRBJ2-5, with D perhaps TRBD2 (6 bases). The V and J ends lost 5 bases and 2 bases respectively, with 12 bases between them. Germline V CDR1 and CDR2: SNHLY, FYNNEI. This CDR3 has 14 amino acids.

This clone was found once. V is TRBV6-5 and J is TRBJ2-3; D call uncertain. The CDR3 spans 12 residues. The V end lost 7 bases, the J end lost 0 bases, and 5 bases lay between the germline ends. CDR1 and CDR2 from the germline V gene are MNHEY and SVGAGI. The CDR3 nucleotides are TGTGCCAGCACCGCGAGCACAGATACGCAGTATTTT. This sequence encodes CASTASTDTQYF.

V is TRBV9 and J is TRBJ2-1; 8 nucleotides agree with TRBD2. The CDR3 covers 13 residues. CDR1 and CDR2 from the germline V gene are SGDLS and YYNGEE. The ends lost 4 bases at V and 8 bases at J; junction bases unmatched: 5. The CDR3 loop reads CASSLRREDEQFF. Here the CDR3 DNA reads TGTGCCAGCAGCCTTAGGCGGGAGGATGAGCAGTTCTTC.

V is TRBV7-2 and J is TRBJ2-5, with TRBD1 matching 9 bases. Germline assignment: CDR1 SGHTA and CDR2 FQGNSA. CDR3 size: 14 residues. V was pared by 5 bases and J by 2 bases, with 3 bases of the junction left unmatched. CDR3 region: CASSVGTGQETQYF. The CDR3 DNA is TGTGCCAGCAGCGTAGGGACAGGGCAAGAGACCCAGTACTTC. Supplemented by reference TRBV7-2 and TRBJ2-5, the full variable domain reads GAGVSQSPSNKVTEKGKDVELRCDPISGHTALYWYRQSLGQGLEFLIYFQGNSAPDKSGLPSDRFSAERTGGSVSTLTIQRTQQEDSAVYLCASSVGTGQETQYFGPGTRLLVL.

The chain carries TRBV7-9 and TRBJ2-2; possibly TRBD2 for D (7 bases). Trimming pared 0 bases from V and 4 bases from J, leaving 18 bases between. The CDR3 is made up of 18 amino acids. Per germline, CDR1 SEHNR and CDR2 FQNEAQ (reference sequence). CDR3 sequence (DNA): TGTGCCAGCAGCTTAGCCCATAGTTCGGGGGGCGGCACCGGGGAGCTGTTTTTT. As protein: CASSLAHSSGGGTGELFF.

V gene TRBV7-9 combines with J gene TRBJ2-2, with 9 nucleotides matching TRBD1. The CDR3 runs 16 residues. Per germline, CDR1 SEHNR and CDR2 FQNEAQ (reference sequence). Germline trimming cut 6 bases from V and 2 bases from J; bases unmatched to any gene: 7. CDR3 sequence reads: CASRSGTGTNTGELFF. CDR3 coding DNA: TGTGCCAGCAGATCCGGGACAGGGACCAACACCGGGGAGCTGTTTTTT.

The genes are TRBV18 and TRBJ2-1; 9 bases map to TRBD2. The CDR3 runs 15 residues. From germline, CDR1 is KGHSH and CDR2 LQKENI. V was pared by 5 bases and J by 6 bases, with 8 bases of the junction left unmatched. CDR3 sequence (DNA): TGTGCCAGCTCAATTGGGCTAGCGGGGAGCAATGAGCAGTTCTTC. It encodes CASSIGLAGSNEQFF.

The chain joins TRBV19 to TRBJ2-7; 9 bases are a match to TRBD1. V was clipped by 4 bases and J by 7 bases; unmatched bases: 11. This CDR3 is 15 amino acids long. Germline CDR1 reads LNHDA; CDR2 reads SQIVND (reference sequence). DNA of the CDR3: TGTGCCAGTAGTACTGCCGGGACAGGGTTGAGGGAGCAGTACTTC. The encoded protein is CASSTAGTGLREQYF.

CDR3 protein: CAIRLGGTYGYTF. In DNA form, the CDR3 reads TGTGCCATCAGATTAGGGGGAACCTATGGCTACACCTTC. The chain is built from TRBV10-3 and TRBJ1-2; D might be TRBD1 (6 bases). Germline CDR1 and CDR2: ENHRY and SYGVKD. The CDR3 has 13 amino acids. The V end was cut by 6 bases, the J end by 4 bases, with 12 bases between.

The chain carries TRBV5-1 and TRBJ1-4; 9 nucleotides line up with TRBD1. V lost 5 bases and J lost 8; bases outside the gene matches: 7. Germline V lookup: CDR1 SGHRS, CDR2 YFSETQ. The CDR3 length is 14 residues. In DNA form, the CDR3 reads TGCGCCAGCAGAGCCGGGACAGGGCAAGAAAAACTGTTTTTT. It yields the protein CASRAGTGQEKLFF.

The gene calls are TRBV11-2 and TRBJ2-7, with 8 bases fitting TRBD1. CDR3 length equals 14 residues. Unmatched junction bases numbered 7, after V lost 5 bases and J lost 4 bases. CDR1 and CDR2 (germline): SGHAT, FQNNGV. CDR3 bases: TGTGCCAGCAGCCCGTCCCGGGACAGGTACGAGCAGTACTTC. It yields the protein CASSPSRDRYEQYF.

The V and J genes are TRBV3-1 (or the pseudogene TRBV3-2) and TRBJ2-1; 9 positions match TRBD2. The junction had 9 bases not matched to a gene; V was cut back by 5 bases and J by 1 base. The CDR3 consists of 17 residues. Germline CDR1 reads LGHDT; CDR2 reads YNNKEL (reference sequence). In nucleotides, the CDR3 is TGTGCCAGCAGCAAGGTCAGGCGGGAGGGGTCCTACAATGAGCAGTTCTTC. Its protein is CASSKVRREGSYNEQFF.

This clone appeared a few times. This rearrangement joins TRBV24-1 to TRBJ1-5; tentative D call: TRBD1 (6 bases). This CDR3 region has 16 residues. Per the germline V gene, CDR1 is KGHDR and CDR2 is SFDVKD. Trimming took off 4 bases at V and 6 bases at J, with 18 bases between the two ends. The CDR3 reads CATSDTTGLGSQPQHF. CDR3 bases: TGTGCCACCAGTGACACTACAGGGCTCGGTAGTCAGCCCCAGCATTTT.

This chain uses TRBV5-4 with TRBJ2-3; D is possibly TRBD1 (6 bases). This CDR3 has 15 amino acids. Germline lookup yields CDR1 SGHNT and CDR2 YYREEE (reference sequence). With 0 bases removed from V and 1 base from J, the gap between germline ends came to 9 bases. CDR3 in amino acids: CASSLGGQRTDTQYF. The CDR3 region has the DNA TGTGCCAGCAGCTTGGGAGGACAGCGCACAGATACGCAGTATTTT. The full variable domain, with the rest looked up from reference TRBV5-4 and TRBJ2-3, is ETGVTQSPTHLIKTRGQQVTLRCSSQSGHNTVSWYQQALGQGPQFIFQYYREEENGRGNFPPRFSGLQFPNYSSELNVNALELDDSALYLCASSLGGQRTDTQYFGPGTRLTVL.

The rearrangement uses TRBV5-4 and TRBJ1-1; unclear D gene. Trimming took off 0 bases at V and 5 bases at J, with 8 bases between the two ends. Germline lookup yields CDR1 SGHNT and CDR2 YYREEE (reference sequence). The CDR3 spans 13 residues. CDR3 in DNA: TGTGCCAGCAGCTTGGGCGGTAGGACTGAAGCTTTCTTT. This sequence encodes CASSLGGRTEAFF.

The rearrangement joins TRBV15 to TRBJ2-1, with a weak D call TRBD1 (5 bases). The CDR3 is 19 residues long. V lost 0 bases to trimming and J lost 0 bases, with 18 bases between them. Per germline, CDR1 LNHNV and CDR2 YYDKDF (reference sequence). CDR3 in DNA: TGTGCCACCAGCAGAGATACCCGGACACCACTGCCCTCCTACAATGAGCAGTTCTTC. The encoded protein is CATSRDTRTPLPSYNEQFF.